The present T cell receptor (beta chain) was sequenced within a study of blood T cell repertoires in COVID-19. Study-wide context: The study drew acute and convalescent COVID-19 samples from the United States, Italy and Spain.

Produced via immunoSEQ multiplex PCR; TCRdb's table is partial and in-frame only. The table shows about 140,000 clones, with around nine tenths occurring only once. Germline CDR1 and CDR2: MNHNY and SVGAGI (reference sequence). The CDR3 has 12 amino acids. The germline V and J ends were trimmed by 8 bases and 1 base, with 8 bases remaining between them. The receptor comes from a man between 60 and 75 years old with active or convalescent COVID-19. The chain has TRBV6-6 and TRBJ1-1; no firm D call. What was sequenced was peripheral blood. Written as DNA, the CDR3 is TGTGCCAGCGAACTCGCGAACACTGAAGCTTTCTTT. Protein: CASELANTEAFF.